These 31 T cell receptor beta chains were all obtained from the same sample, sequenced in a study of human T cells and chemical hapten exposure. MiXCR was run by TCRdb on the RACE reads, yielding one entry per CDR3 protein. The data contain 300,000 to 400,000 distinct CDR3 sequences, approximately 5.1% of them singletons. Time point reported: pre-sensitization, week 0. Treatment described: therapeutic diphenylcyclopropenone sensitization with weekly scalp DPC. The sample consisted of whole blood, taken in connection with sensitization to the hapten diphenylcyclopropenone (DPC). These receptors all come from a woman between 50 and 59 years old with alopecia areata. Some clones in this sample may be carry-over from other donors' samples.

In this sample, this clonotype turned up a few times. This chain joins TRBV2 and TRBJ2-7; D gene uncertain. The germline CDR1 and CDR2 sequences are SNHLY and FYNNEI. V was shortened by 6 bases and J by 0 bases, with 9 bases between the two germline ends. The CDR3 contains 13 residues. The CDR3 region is CASRDGRSYEQYF. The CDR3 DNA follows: TGTGCCAGCAGGGACGGTCGCTCCTACGAGCAGTACTTC.

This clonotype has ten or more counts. The CDR3 bases are TGTGCCAGCAGCCAGGACACTATCGTAACAGATACGCAGTATTTT. It translates to CASSQDTIVTDTQYF. The rearrangement uses TRBV12-3 or TRBV12-4 and TRBJ2-3; a possible D gene is TRBD1 (5 bases). Trimming took 6 bases from V and 3 from J, leaving 16 bases between them. The CDR3 consists of 15 residues.

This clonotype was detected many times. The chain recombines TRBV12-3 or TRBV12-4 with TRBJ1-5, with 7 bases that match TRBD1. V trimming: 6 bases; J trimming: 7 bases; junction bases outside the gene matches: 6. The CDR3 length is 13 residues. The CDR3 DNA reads TGTGCCAGCAGCCCGACAGGGTGGCAGCCCCAGCATTTT. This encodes CASSPTGWQPQHF.

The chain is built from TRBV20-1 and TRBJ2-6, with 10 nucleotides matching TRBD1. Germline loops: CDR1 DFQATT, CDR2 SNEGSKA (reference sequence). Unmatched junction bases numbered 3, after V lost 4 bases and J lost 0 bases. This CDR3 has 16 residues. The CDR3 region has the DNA TGCAGTGCTACTGGGACAGGGGACTCTGGGGCCAACGTCCTGACTTTC. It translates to CSATGTGDSGANVLTF.

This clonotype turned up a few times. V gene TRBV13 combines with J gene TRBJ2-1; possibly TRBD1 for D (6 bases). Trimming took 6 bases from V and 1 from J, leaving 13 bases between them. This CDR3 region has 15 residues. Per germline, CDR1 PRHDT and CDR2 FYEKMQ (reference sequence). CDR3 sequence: CASRLGARSYNEQFF. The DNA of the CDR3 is TGTGCCAGCAGATTGGGGGCGAGGTCCTACAATGAGCAGTTCTTC.

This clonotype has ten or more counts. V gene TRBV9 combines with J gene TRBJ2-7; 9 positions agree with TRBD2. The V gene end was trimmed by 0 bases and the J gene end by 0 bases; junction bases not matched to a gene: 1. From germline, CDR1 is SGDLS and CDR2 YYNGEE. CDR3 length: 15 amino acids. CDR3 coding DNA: TGTGCCAGCAGCGTAGGTAGCGGGAGCTCCTACGAGCAGTACTTC. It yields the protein CASSVGSGSSYEQYF. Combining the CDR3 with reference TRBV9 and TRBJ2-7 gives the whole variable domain DSGVTQTPKHLITATGQRVTLRCSPRSGDLSVYWYQQSLDQGLQFLIQYYNGEERAKGNILERFSAQQFPDLHSELNLSSLELGDSALYFCASSVGSGSSYEQYFGPGTRLTVT.

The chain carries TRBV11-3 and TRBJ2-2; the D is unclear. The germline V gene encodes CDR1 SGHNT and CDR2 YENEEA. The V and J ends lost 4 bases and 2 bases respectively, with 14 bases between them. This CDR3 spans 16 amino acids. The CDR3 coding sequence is TGTGCCAGCAGCTCGAGTGGGCCAGCTAACACCGGGGAGCTGTTTTTT. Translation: CASSSSGPANTGELFF.

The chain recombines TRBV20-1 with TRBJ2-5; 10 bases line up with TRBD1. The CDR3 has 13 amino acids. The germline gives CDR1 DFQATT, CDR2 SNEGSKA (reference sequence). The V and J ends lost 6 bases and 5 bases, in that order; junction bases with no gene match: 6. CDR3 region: CSAFKDRGETQYF. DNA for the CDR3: TGCAGTGCCTTCAAGGACAGGGGGGAGACCCAGTACTTC.

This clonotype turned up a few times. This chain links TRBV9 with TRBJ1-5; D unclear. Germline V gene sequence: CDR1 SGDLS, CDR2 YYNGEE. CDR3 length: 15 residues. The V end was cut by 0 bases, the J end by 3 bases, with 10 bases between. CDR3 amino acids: CASSVGGRDNQPQHF. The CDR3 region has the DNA TGTGCCAGCAGCGTAGGAGGACGGGACAATCAGCCCCAGCATTTT.

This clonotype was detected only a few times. This CDR3 is CATSTETLGLEQYF. Here the CDR3 DNA reads TGTGCCACCAGCACAGAAACGCTGGGGCTGGAGCAGTACTTC. This sequence joins TRBV15 and TRBJ2-7; D possibly corresponds to TRBD1 (5 bases). The V gene lost 4 bases and the J gene lost 7 bases, with 17 bases spanning the gap. Germline-derived CDR1 and CDR2 are LNHNV and YYDKDF (reference sequence). The CDR3 contains 14 residues. Combining the CDR3 with reference TRBV15 and TRBJ2-7 gives the whole variable domain DAMVIQNPRYQVTQFGKPVTLSCSQTLNHNVMYWYQQKSSQAPKLLFHYYDKDFNNEADTPDNFQSRRPNTSFCFLDIRSPGLGDTAMYLCATSTETLGLEQYFGPGTRLTVT.

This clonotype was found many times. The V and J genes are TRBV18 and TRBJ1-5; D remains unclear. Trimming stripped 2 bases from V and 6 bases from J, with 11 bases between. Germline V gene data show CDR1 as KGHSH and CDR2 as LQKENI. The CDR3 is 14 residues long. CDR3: CASSPSAVSQPQHF. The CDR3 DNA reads TGTGCCAGCTCACCATCCGCCGTAAGTCAGCCCCAGCATTTT. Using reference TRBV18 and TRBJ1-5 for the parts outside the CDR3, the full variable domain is NAGVMQNPRHLVRRRGQEARLRCSPMKGHSHVYWYRQLPEEGLKFMVYLQKENIIDESGMPKERFSAEFPKEGPSILRIQQVVRGDSAAYFCASSPSAVSQPQHFGDGTRLSIL.

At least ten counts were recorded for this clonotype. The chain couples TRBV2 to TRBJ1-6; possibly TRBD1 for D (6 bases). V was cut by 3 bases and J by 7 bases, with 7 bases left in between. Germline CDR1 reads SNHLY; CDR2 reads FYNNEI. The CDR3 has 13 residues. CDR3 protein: CASSDTGNSPLHF. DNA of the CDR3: TGTGCCAGCAGTGATACAGGGAATTCACCCCTCCACTTT.

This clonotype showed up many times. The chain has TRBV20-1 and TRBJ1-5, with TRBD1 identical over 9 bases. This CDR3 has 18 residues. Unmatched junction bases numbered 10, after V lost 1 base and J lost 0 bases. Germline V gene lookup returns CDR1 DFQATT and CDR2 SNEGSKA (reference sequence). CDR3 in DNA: TGCAGTGCTAGAGCCTGGGACAGGGTGGTGTATAGCAATCAGCCCCAGCATTTT. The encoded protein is CSARAWDRVVYSNQPQHF.

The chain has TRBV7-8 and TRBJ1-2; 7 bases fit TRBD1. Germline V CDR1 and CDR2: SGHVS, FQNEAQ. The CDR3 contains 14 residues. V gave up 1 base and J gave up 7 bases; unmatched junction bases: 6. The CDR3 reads CASSLEGAQSGYTF. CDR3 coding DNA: TGTGCCAGCAGCTTAGAGGGGGCGCAAAGTGGCTACACCTTC.

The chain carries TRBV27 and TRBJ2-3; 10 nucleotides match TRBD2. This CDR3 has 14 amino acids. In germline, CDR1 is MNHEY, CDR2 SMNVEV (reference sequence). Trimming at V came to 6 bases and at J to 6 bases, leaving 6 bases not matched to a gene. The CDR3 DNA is TGTGCCAGCAGGTCTAGCGGGAGTGGGGATACGCAGTATTTT. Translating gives CASRSSGSGDTQYF.

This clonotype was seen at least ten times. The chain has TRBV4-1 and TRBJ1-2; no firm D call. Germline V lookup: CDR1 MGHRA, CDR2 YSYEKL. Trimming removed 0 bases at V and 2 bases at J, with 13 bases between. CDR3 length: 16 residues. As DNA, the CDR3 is TGCGCCAGCAGCCAAGAAGCAAGGATCGTGAACTATGGCTACACCTTC. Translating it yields CASSQEARIVNYGYTF.

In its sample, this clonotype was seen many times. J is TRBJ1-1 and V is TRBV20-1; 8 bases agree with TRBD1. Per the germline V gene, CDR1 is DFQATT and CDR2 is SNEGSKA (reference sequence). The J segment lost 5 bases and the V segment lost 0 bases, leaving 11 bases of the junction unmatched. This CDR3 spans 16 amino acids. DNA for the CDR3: TGCAGTGCTAGAGATGTTTTGCAGGGGGCGCGAACTGAAGCTTTCTTT. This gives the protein CSARDVLQGARTEAFF.

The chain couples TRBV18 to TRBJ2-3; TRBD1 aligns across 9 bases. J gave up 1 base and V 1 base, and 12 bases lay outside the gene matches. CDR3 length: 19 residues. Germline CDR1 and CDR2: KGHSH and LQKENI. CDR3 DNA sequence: TGTGCCAGCTCACCACGGAGGACAGGGGCCGTCCCAGGCACAGATACGCAGTATTTT. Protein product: CASSPRRTGAVPGTDTQYF.

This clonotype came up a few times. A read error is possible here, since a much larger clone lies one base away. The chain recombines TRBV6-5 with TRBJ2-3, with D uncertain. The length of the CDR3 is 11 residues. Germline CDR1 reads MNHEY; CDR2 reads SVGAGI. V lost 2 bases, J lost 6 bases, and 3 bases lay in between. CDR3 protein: CASSYRDTQYF. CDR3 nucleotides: TGTGCCAGCAGTTACAGGGATACGCAGTATTTT.

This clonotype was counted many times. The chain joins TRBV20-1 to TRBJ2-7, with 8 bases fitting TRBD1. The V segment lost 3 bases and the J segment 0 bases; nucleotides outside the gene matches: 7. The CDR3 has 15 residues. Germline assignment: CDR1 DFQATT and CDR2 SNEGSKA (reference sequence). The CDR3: CSASWDRPSSYEQYF. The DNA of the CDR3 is TGCAGTGCTAGTTGGGACAGGCCGAGCTCCTACGAGCAGTACTTC.

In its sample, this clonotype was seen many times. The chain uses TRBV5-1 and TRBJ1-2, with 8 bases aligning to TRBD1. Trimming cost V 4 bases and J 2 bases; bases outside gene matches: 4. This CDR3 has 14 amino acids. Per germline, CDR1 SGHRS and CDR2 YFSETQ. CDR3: CASSPTGANYGYTF. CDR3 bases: TGCGCCAGCAGCCCGACAGGGGCGAACTATGGCTACACCTTC.

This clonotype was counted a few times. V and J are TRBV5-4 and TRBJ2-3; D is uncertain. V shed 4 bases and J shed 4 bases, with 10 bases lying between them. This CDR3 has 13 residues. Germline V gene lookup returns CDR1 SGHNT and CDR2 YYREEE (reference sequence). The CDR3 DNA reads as TGTGCCAGCAGCGATTTGACCGCAGATACGCAGTATTTT. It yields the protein CASSDLTADTQYF.

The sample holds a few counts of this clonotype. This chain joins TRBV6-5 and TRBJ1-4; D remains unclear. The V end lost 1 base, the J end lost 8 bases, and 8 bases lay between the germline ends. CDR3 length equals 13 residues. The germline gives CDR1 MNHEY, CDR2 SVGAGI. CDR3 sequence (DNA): TGTGCCAGCAGTTACTACAGCAAGGAAAAACTGTTTTTT. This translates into CASSYYSKEKLFF.

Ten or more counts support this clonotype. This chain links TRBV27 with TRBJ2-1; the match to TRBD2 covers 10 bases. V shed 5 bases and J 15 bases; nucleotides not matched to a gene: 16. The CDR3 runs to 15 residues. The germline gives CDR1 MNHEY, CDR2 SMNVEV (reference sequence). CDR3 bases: TGTGCCAGCAGTCCCTTGGGGCTAGCGGGAGAAGGGGGGTTCTTC. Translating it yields CASSPLGLAGEGGFF.

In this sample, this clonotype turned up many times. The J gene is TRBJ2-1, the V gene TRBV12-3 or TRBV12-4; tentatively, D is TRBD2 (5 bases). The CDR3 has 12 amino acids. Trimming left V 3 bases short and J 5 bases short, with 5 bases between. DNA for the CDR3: TGTGCCAGCAGTTTGAGGGACAATGAGCAGTTCTTC. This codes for CASSLRDNEQFF.

The DNA for the CDR3 is TGTGCCAGCAGCCGGGGGGCTGAAGAGACCCAGTACTTC. It specifies CASSRGAEETQYF. This chain joins TRBV2 and TRBJ2-5, with D tentatively TRBD2 (7 bases). Trimming removed 6 bases at V and 3 bases at J, with 11 bases between. CDR1 is SNHLY, CDR2 FYNNEI, per germline. CDR3 length: 13 amino acids.

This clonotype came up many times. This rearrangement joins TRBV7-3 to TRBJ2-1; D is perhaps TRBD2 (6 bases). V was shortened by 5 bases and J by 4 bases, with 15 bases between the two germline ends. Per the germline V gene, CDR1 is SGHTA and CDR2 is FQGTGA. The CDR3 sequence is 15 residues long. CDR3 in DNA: TGTGCCAGCAGCCCCCCTGGGCTAGCGTACAATGAGCAGTTCTTC. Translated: CASSPPGLAYNEQFF.

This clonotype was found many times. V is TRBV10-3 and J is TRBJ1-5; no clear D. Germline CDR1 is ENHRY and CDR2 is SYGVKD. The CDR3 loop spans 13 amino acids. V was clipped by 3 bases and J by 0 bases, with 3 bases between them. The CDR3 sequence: CAISEHSNQPQHF. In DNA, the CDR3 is TGTGCCATCAGTGAACATAGCAATCAGCCCCAGCATTTT.

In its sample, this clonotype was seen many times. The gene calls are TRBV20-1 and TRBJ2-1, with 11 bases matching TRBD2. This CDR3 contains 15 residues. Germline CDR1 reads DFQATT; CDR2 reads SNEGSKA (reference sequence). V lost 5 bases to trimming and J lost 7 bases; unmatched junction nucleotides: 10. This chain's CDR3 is CSASIIAGGLNEQFF. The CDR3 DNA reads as TGCAGTGCTTCCATTATAGCGGGAGGGCTAAATGAGCAGTTCTTC.

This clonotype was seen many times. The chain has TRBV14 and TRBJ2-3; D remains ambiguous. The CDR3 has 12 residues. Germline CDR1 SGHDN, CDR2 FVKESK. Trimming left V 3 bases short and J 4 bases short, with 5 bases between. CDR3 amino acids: CASSHRSDTQYF. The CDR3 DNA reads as TGTGCCAGCAGCCACCGTTCAGATACGCAGTATTTT.

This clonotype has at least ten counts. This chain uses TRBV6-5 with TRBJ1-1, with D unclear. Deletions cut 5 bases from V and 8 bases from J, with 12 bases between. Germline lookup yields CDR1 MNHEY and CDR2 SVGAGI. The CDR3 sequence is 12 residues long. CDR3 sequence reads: CASSPDHHEAFF. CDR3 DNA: TGTGCCAGCAGTCCAGACCACCACGAAGCTTTCTTT.